Below, 18 T cell receptor beta chains from the same sample are listed, as sequenced in a study of T cell responses to AZD1222 COVID-19 vaccine. Sequencing was performed with immunoSEQ multiplex PCR; in TCRdb, only in-frame clones are kept and a portion is missing. The profile shows 150,000 to 200,000 clones, about 92% of them singletons. The sequencing used peripheral blood, collected on day 0 of AZD1222 vaccination. The receptors stem from an adult in good health.

This sequence joins TRBV27 and TRBJ1-5; D may be TRBD1 (5 bases). The CDR3 sequence is 13 residues long. Trimming took off 3 bases at V and 4 bases at J, with 7 bases between the two ends. The V gene's germline CDR1 is MNHEY and CDR2 SMNVEV (reference sequence). DNA for the CDR3: TGTGCCAGCAGTTTTGGGGGGAATCAGCCCCAGCATTTT. The encoded protein is CASSFGGNQPQHF.

The V call is TRBV24-1, the J call TRBJ2-7; D possibly corresponds to TRBD1 (6 bases). From germline, CDR1 is KGHDR and CDR2 SFDVKD. This CDR3 spans 13 amino acids. V was pared by 3 bases and J by 3 bases, with 8 bases between. The CDR3 is CATSDPQGYEQYF. In nucleotides, the CDR3 is TGTGCCACCAGTGATCCACAGGGCTACGAGCAGTACTTC.

In nucleotides, the CDR3 is TGTGCCTGGAGCGGAGGGGGGGGGACCGGCAATGAAGCTTTCTTT. Its protein is CAWSGGGGTGNEAFF. The J gene is TRBJ1-1, the V gene TRBV30; a weak D match, TRBD1 (6 bases). The CDR3 loop spans 15 amino acids. The germline CDR1 and CDR2 sequences are GTSNPN and SVGIG (reference sequence). V lost 3 bases, J lost 7 bases, and 21 bases lay in between.

The rearrangement joins TRBV4-1 to TRBJ2-5; no clear D. Trimming shortened V by 4 bases and J by 2 bases, and 17 bases separated the two germline ends. The CDR3 has 16 residues. The V gene's germline CDR1 is MGHRA and CDR2 YSYEKL. The CDR3 DNA reads as TGCGCCAGCAGCCCCCTCTACGGCCATTTTCAAGAGACCCAGTACTTC. Translating gives CASSPLYGHFQETQYF.

The V gene is TRBV6-5, the J gene TRBJ1-5; D is possibly TRBD1 (6 bases). The CDR3 has 14 residues. V was pared by 0 bases and J by 7 bases, with 10 bases between. CDR1 and CDR2 (germline): MNHEY, SVGAGI. The DNA of the CDR3 is TGTGCCAGCAGTTACTCTCGGGGGCGGCAGCCCCAGCATTTT. Amino acid sequence: CASSYSRGRQPQHF.

On this clone itself: The same CDR3 is also encoded by other DNA sequences in this sample. V and J are TRBV18 and TRBJ1-5; D is undetermined. V was cut by 3 bases and J by 1 base, with 10 bases left in between. CDR1 KGHSH and CDR2 LQKENI come from the germline V gene. This CDR3 spans 15 amino acids. CDR3 loop: CASSPGGISNQPQHF. For the CDR3, the DNA is TGTGCCAGCTCACCTGGCGGGATCAGCAATCAGCCCCAGCATTTT.

This chain uses TRBV5-6 with TRBJ2-7; D is undetermined. This CDR3 comprises 14 residues. The germline CDR1 and CDR2 sequences are SGHDT and YYEEEE. V gave up 0 bases and J gave up 3 bases, with 10 bases separating them. The CDR3 DNA reads TGTGCCAGCAGCTTGGAAGCCCGCTTCTACGAGCAGTACTTC. It is translated as CASSLEARFYEQYF.

The chain couples TRBV7-6 to TRBJ2-5; 9 nucleotides agree with TRBD2. J was trimmed by 1 base and V by 3 bases; bases with no gene match: 3. Germline CDR1 is SGHVS and CDR2 is FNYEAQ. This CDR3 has 15 residues. The CDR3 sequence is CASSFLSGGQETQYF. The CDR3 bases are TGTGCCAGCAGCTTCCTTAGCGGGGGCCAAGAGACCCAGTACTTC. Using reference TRBV7-6 and TRBJ2-5 for the parts outside the CDR3, the full variable domain is GAGVSQSPRYKVTKRGQDVALRCDPISGHVSLYWYRQALGQGPEFLTYFNYEAQQDKSGLPNDRFSAERPEGSISTLTIQRTEQRDSAMYRCASSFLSGGQETQYFGPGTRLLVL.

This chain uses TRBV3-1 (or the pseudogene TRBV3-2) with TRBJ1-2, with 8 bases aligning to TRBD1. CDR3 size: 18 residues. The germline V gene encodes CDR1 LGHDT and CDR2 YNNKEL (reference sequence). The junction had 16 bases not matched to a gene; V was cut back by 4 bases and J by 3 bases. CDR3 in DNA: TGTGCCAGCAGCCCTGTAGTTCTCAGGGGGCTAGAAGACTATGGCTACACCTTC. Its translation: CASSPVVLRGLEDYGYTF.

The V call is TRBV6-5, the J call TRBJ1-2; maybe TRBD1 (6 bases). V dropped 2 bases and J dropped 2 bases, with 12 bases sitting between them. The germline CDR1 and CDR2 sequences are MNHEY and SVGAGI. CDR3 length equals 15 residues. For the CDR3, the DNA is TGTGCCAGCAGTTACCGACAGGATTTAAACTATGGCTACACCTTC. This gives the protein CASSYRQDLNYGYTF.

This rearrangement joins TRBV11-2 to TRBJ2-3; no definite D call. V shed 0 bases and J shed 11 bases, with 18 bases lying between them. Germline V gives CDR1 SGHAT, CDR2 FQNNGV. The CDR3 length is 15 residues. CDR3 residues: CASSLELLNRPGQYF. CDR3 coding DNA: TGTGCCAGCAGCTTAGAACTTCTGAACCGACCGGGGCAGTATTTT.

V gene TRBV6-2 or TRBV6-3 combines with J gene TRBJ1-5; D is possibly TRBD1 (6 bases). CDR3 length: 11 residues. The V and J ends lost 2 bases and 12 bases respectively, with 8 bases between them. Germline lookup yields CDR1 MNHEY and CDR2 SVGEGT. The CDR3 DNA follows: TGTGCCAGCAGTTACAGGGGGAACCAGCATTTT. Residues: CASSYRGNQHF.

The V and J genes are TRBV28 and TRBJ1-5; D not certain. Trimming cost V 3 bases and J 6 bases, with 12 bases left between them. This CDR3 region has 14 residues. Germline loops: CDR1 MDHEN, CDR2 SYDVKM. CDR3 amino acids: CASSFRGFAQPQHF. CDR3 nucleotides: TGTGCCAGCAGTTTTCGCGGGTTCGCTCAGCCCCAGCATTTT.

This chain connects TRBV9 to TRBJ2-1, with 8 bases matching TRBD2. Germline CDR1 SGDLS, CDR2 YYNGEE. The CDR3 contains 12 residues. Trimming took 4 bases from V and 10 from J; bases not matched to a gene: 4. The CDR3 sequence is CASSSQRGEQFF. The DNA of the CDR3 is TGTGCCAGCAGCTCACAGCGGGGGGAGCAGTTCTTC.

The chain uses TRBV6-5 and TRBJ2-1; D unclear. Trimming stripped 6 bases from V and 8 bases from J, with 11 bases between. CDR1 MNHEY and CDR2 SVGAGI come from the germline V gene. This CDR3 contains 12 residues. This CDR3 reads CASSPGEHEQFF. As DNA, the CDR3 is TGTGCCAGCAGCCCGGGTGAACATGAGCAGTTCTTC.

The V and J genes are TRBV3-1 (or the pseudogene TRBV3-2) and TRBJ1-1, with D hard to call. The ends were cut back, 4 bases at V and 1 base at J, with 13 bases in the middle. This CDR3 contains 15 residues. CDR1 and CDR2 from the germline V gene are LGHDT and YNNKEL (reference sequence). The CDR3 coding sequence is TGTGCCAGCAGCCTTTCGGCCCAGAGGAACACTGAAGCTTTCTTT. Its protein is CASSLSAQRNTEAFF.

In this sample, this clone turned up once. V and J are TRBV7-9 and TRBJ2-1; no clear D gene. Trimming cost V 1 base and J 9 bases, with 13 bases left between them. The CDR3 has 14 residues. Germline assignment: CDR1 SEHNR and CDR2 FQNEAQ (reference sequence). CDR3 residues: CASSLVLGPGEQFF. CDR3 nucleotides: TGTGCCAGCAGCTTAGTCCTTGGACCCGGTGAGCAGTTCTTC.

V usage is TRBV30 and J usage is TRBJ2-6, with D tentatively TRBD1 (5 bases). Per germline, CDR1 GTSNPN and CDR2 SVGIG (reference sequence). The CDR3 is 14 residues long. Trimming removed 3 bases from V and 0 bases from J, with 6 bases in between. The CDR3 sequence is CAWRGLSGANVLTF. DNA of the CDR3: TGTGCCTGGAGGGGGCTCTCTGGGGCCAACGTCCTGACTTTC.